This passage covers 32 T cell receptor beta chains from one sample sequenced in a study of blood T cell repertoires in COVID-19. Produced via immunoSEQ multiplex PCR; TCRdb's table is partial and in-frame only. The sample has 270,000 or so clones, 81% seen once. Source material: peripheral blood. The receptor set was obtained from an older woman with active or convalescent COVID-19.

This clone was observed once. The rearrangement joins TRBV2 to TRBJ1-2; 12 bases line up with TRBD1. The germline CDR1 and CDR2 sequences are SNHLY and FYNNEI. V lost 6 bases, J lost 7 bases, and 9 bases stayed unmatched. CDR3 length: 15 residues. The CDR3 reads CASSLEGTGGIGYTF. The CDR3, as DNA: TGTGCCAGCAGCCTCGAGGGGACAGGGGGCATTGGCTACACCTTC.

The chain carries TRBV18 and TRBJ1-1; the D gene is possibly TRBD1 (6 bases). This CDR3 is 16 amino acids long. V was clipped by 1 base and J by 6 bases, with 18 bases between them. Germline CDR1 KGHSH, CDR2 LQKENI. The CDR3 spells CASSPQAGAATPEAFF. In DNA, the CDR3 is TGTGCCAGCTCACCACAGGCAGGGGCTGCTACTCCTGAAGCTTTCTTT.

The chain employs TRBV5-1 and TRBJ2-3; TRBD2 aligns across 8 bases. CDR3 length equals 16 residues. Germline lookup yields CDR1 SGHRS and CDR2 YFSETQ. V shed 3 bases and J 2 bases; nucleotides not matched to a gene: 8. Written as DNA, the CDR3 is TGCGCCAGCAGCTCCATAGCGGGGTGGGCCACAGATACGCAGTATTTT. Encoded protein: CASSSIAGWATDTQYF.

CDR3 coding DNA: TGTGCCAGCAGCCAGACCGGACAGGGGGCTGGAAACACCATATATTTT. It specifies CASSQTGQGAGNTIYF. The rearrangement joins TRBV7-8 to TRBJ1-3, with 10 bases lining up with TRBD1. The germline V gene encodes CDR1 SGHVS and CDR2 FQNEAQ. J gave up 2 bases and V 5 bases, and 6 bases lay outside the gene matches. The CDR3 covers 16 residues.

This sequence joins TRBV6-5 and TRBJ2-3, with D possibly TRBD2 on 5 matching bases. V dropped 10 bases and J dropped 0 bases, with 11 bases sitting between them. Germline CDR1 and CDR2: MNHEY and SVGAGI. The CDR3 extends over 13 amino acids. The CDR3 DNA is TGTGCCAACCAGCGGAGGAGCACAGATACGCAGTATTTT. Translating gives CANQRRSTDTQYF.

For the CDR3, the DNA is TGTGCCAGCAGTGACAGGGAAGAGCAGTTCTTC. Amino acids: CASSDREEQFF. This chain uses TRBV6-2 or TRBV6-3 with TRBJ2-1; 7 bases map to TRBD1. Germline V gene sequence: CDR1 MNHEY, CDR2 SVGEGT. The J segment lost 10 bases and the V segment lost 5 bases, leaving 2 bases of the junction unmatched. The CDR3 is 11 amino acids.

The chain combines TRBV27 with TRBJ1-3; D remains ambiguous. CDR1 MNHEY and CDR2 SMNVEV come from the germline V gene (reference sequence). This CDR3 region has 15 residues. V lost 10 bases, J lost 0 bases, and 16 bases lay in between. CDR3 bases: TGTGCCACCAGGCCCCTCCGGGACTCTGGAAACACCATATATTTT. It encodes CATRPLRDSGNTIYF.

The chain recombines TRBV24-1 with TRBJ1-1; no clear D gene. Germline V lookup: CDR1 KGHDR, CDR2 SFDVKD. Trimming pared 3 bases from V and 2 bases from J, leaving 6 bases between. This CDR3 comprises 13 residues. CDR3 in DNA: TGTGCCACCAGTGATGAGGGTAACACTGAAGCTTTCTTT. Protein sequence: CATSDEGNTEAFF.

This clone was seen a handful of times. The V call is TRBV11-2, the J call TRBJ2-7, with a weak D call TRBD2 (6 bases). Trimming removed 5 bases at V and 6 bases at J, with 17 bases between. The CDR3 extends over 14 amino acids. Germline-derived CDR1 and CDR2 are SGHAT and FQNNGV. CDR3 sequence (DNA): TGTGCCAGCAGCCTAATAAGACTAGTTGGCGAGCAGTACTTC. This encodes CASSLIRLVGEQYF.

This chain connects TRBV27 to TRBJ1-6; D possibly corresponds to TRBD1 (6 bases). Germline loops: CDR1 MNHEY, CDR2 SMNVEV (reference sequence). V lost 4 bases and J lost 4, with 17 bases in between. The CDR3 is 17 residues long. CDR3 loop: CASSSRQGRLYNSPLHF. The CDR3 DNA follows: TGTGCCAGCAGTTCCCGGCAGGGGCGATTATATAATTCACCCCTCCACTTT.

CDR3 nucleotides: TGTGCCAGCAGCTCGGTCAACTATGGCTACACCTTC. It is translated as CASSSVNYGYTF. The V call is TRBV11-2, the J call TRBJ1-2; D call uncertain. Trimming removed 4 bases at V and 2 bases at J, with 5 bases between. CDR1 is SGHAT, CDR2 FQNNGV, per germline. The CDR3 runs to 12 residues. Together with reference TRBV11-2 and TRBJ1-2, the CDR3 gives the full variable domain: EAGVAQSPRYKIIEKRQSVAFWCNPISGHATLYWYQQILGQGPKLLIQFQNNGVVDDSQLPKDRFSAERLKGVDSTLKIQPAKLEDSAVYLCASSSVNYGYTFGSGTRLTVV.

The V and J genes are TRBV28 and TRBJ2-3; 9 nucleotides agree with TRBD2. The germline V gene encodes CDR1 MDHEN and CDR2 SYDVKM. The V and J ends lost 4 bases and 2 bases, in that order; junction bases with no gene match: 7. The length of the CDR3 is 16 residues. CDR3 in DNA: TGTGCCAGCAGTTCCCCAGCGGGGGGATTCACAGATACGCAGTATTTT. This sequence encodes CASSSPAGGFTDTQYF.

The chain uses TRBV7-8 and TRBJ2-7; maybe TRBD2 (5 bases). Trimming left V 1 base short and J 2 bases short, with 12 bases between. Germline loops: CDR1 SGHVS, CDR2 FQNEAQ. The CDR3 is 15 residues long. The CDR3 DNA follows: TGTGCCAGCAGCTTAGTCTGGGGAGATACCTACGAGCAGTACTTC. Residues: CASSLVWGDTYEQYF.

The V call is TRBV29-1, the J call TRBJ1-1; D unresolved. CDR1 SQVTM and CDR2 ANQGSEA come from the germline V gene. This CDR3 comprises 13 residues. Trimming removed 4 bases from V and 1 base from J, with 10 bases in between. CDR3 sequence reads: CSVVPQENTEAFF. In DNA, the CDR3 is TGCAGCGTTGTCCCCCAGGAGAACACTGAAGCTTTCTTT.

This clone was recorded a few times. V usage is TRBV23-1 and J usage is TRBJ1-4; 9 nucleotides line up with TRBD1. TRBV23-1 is an open reading frame, and its role is uncertain. V shed 7 bases, J shed 12 bases, and the junction held 18 bases outside the gene matches. The CDR3 is 16 amino acids. As DNA, the CDR3 is TGCGCCAGCACACCAAAGCGTACAGGGGGCCGTAAGGAACTGTTTTTT. Its translation: CASTPKRTGGRKELFF.

The rearrangement joins TRBV13 to TRBJ2-1, with 8 bases that match TRBD1. CDR3 size: 15 residues. Germline V gives CDR1 PRHDT, CDR2 FYEKMQ (reference sequence). Trimming at V came to 5 bases and at J to 5 bases, leaving 8 bases not matched to a gene. The CDR3 spells CASSQSGTGDNEQFF. CDR3 nucleotides: TGTGCCAGCAGCCAATCTGGGACAGGCGACAATGAGCAGTTCTTC.

J is TRBJ2-1 and V is TRBV5-6; 8 nucleotides match TRBD1. Germline values: CDR1 SGHDT, CDR2 YYEEEE. V shed 1 base, J shed 3 bases, and the junction held 3 bases outside the gene matches. This CDR3 region has 15 residues. The CDR3 DNA is TGTGCCAGCAGCTTGCGGGACAGGTTCTACAATGAGCAGTTCTTC. Protein sequence: CASSLRDRFYNEQFF. The entire variable domain, with the rest obtained from reference TRBV5-6 and TRBJ2-1, is as follows: DAGVTQSPTHLIKTRGQQVTLRCSPKSGHDTVSWYQQALGQGPQFIFQYYEEEERQRGNFPDRFSGHQFPNYSSELNVNALLLGDSALYLCASSLRDRFYNEQFFGPGTRLTVL.

The chain recombines TRBV2 with TRBJ2-5, with D perhaps matching TRBD2 (6 bases). The CDR3 length is 16 residues. With 2 bases removed from V and 1 base from J, the gap between germline ends came to 14 bases. The germline V gene has CDR1 SNHLY and CDR2 FYNNEI. CDR3 sequence (DNA): TGTGCCAGCAGTGAATGGGGCGGGGTAATCCAAGAGACCCAGTACTTC. As protein: CASSEWGGVIQETQYF.

In its sample, this clone was seen a few times. This chain links TRBV4-1 with TRBJ1-2; D call uncertain. Per germline, CDR1 MGHRA and CDR2 YSYEKL. CDR3 size: 15 residues. V shed 0 bases and J shed 6 bases, with 14 bases lying between them. The CDR3: CASSQDRGRVHGYTF. As DNA, the CDR3 is TGCGCCAGCAGCCAAGATCGGGGAAGGGTCCATGGCTACACCTTC.

The chain couples TRBV19 to TRBJ1-1; 7 bases match TRBD1. The CDR3 length is 15 residues. Germline lookup yields CDR1 LNHDA and CDR2 SQIVND (reference sequence). V shed 6 bases and J 1 base; nucleotides not matched to a gene: 8. The CDR3: CASRKGAGPNTEAFF. In DNA, the CDR3 is TGTGCCAGTAGAAAGGGGGCAGGGCCGAACACTGAAGCTTTCTTT.

The chain couples TRBV9 to TRBJ2-3, with D maybe TRBD1 (5 bases). The CDR3 covers 17 residues. V was shortened by 4 bases and J by 7 bases, with 25 bases between the two germline ends. Germline CDR1 SGDLS, CDR2 YYNGEE. CDR3 DNA sequence: TGTGCCAGCAGCCCCAACCTCATTAGGGGTTGGGATTATACGCAGTATTTT. This gives the protein CASSPNLIRGWDYTQYF.

This clone came up once. The CDR3 protein is CAISESRYGETQYF. Written as DNA, the CDR3 is TGTGCCATCAGTGAAAGCAGGTACGGAGAGACCCAGTACTTC. V is TRBV10-3 and J is TRBJ2-5; D uncertain. The length of the CDR3 is 14 residues. The V and J ends lost 3 bases and 4 bases respectively, with 12 bases between them. In germline, CDR1 is ENHRY, CDR2 SYGVKD.

V and J are TRBV11-2 and TRBJ2-3, with a tentative D call TRBD1 (6 bases). Deletions cut 6 bases from V and 8 bases from J, with 21 bases between. This CDR3 comprises 15 residues. Germline V lookup: CDR1 SGHAT, CDR2 FQNNGV. Here the CDR3 reads CASRYPYFDRSTQYF. The CDR3 coding sequence is TGTGCCAGCAGATACCCCTACTTCGACAGGTCTACGCAGTATTTT.

V usage is TRBV30 and J usage is TRBJ1-4; D uncertain. The CDR3 extends over 15 amino acids. Trimming stripped 1 base from V and 0 bases from J, with 9 bases between. CDR1 is GTSNPN and CDR2 is SVGIG in the germline V gene (reference sequence). The CDR3 here is CAWSGGIATNEKLFF. The CDR3 DNA reads as TGTGCCTGGAGTGGCGGGATTGCAACTAATGAAAAACTGTTTTTT.

This chain joins TRBV10-3 and TRBJ1-2; 7 bases are a match to TRBD1. This CDR3 is built from 15 residues. V shed 2 bases, J shed 6 bases, and the junction held 9 bases outside the gene matches. Germline V gene data show CDR1 as ENHRY and CDR2 as SYGVKD. The CDR3 DNA reads TGTGCCATCAGTGAGAAAGACAGGGCCGTTCATGGCTACACCTTC. This translates into CAISEKDRAVHGYTF.

This clone was observed many times. The gene calls are TRBV19 and TRBJ2-1; no reliable D call. The V end was cut by 5 bases, the J end by 10 bases, with 15 bases between. The CDR3 extends over 13 amino acids. Germline CDR1 reads LNHDA; CDR2 reads SQIVND (reference sequence). CDR3 coding DNA: TGTGCCAGTAGTCCTCCGTCTGTTGGCGAGCAGTTCTTC. It specifies CASSPPSVGEQFF.

The rearrangement joins TRBV6-1 to TRBJ2-2; D is possibly TRBD1 (5 bases). This CDR3 has 16 amino acids. Germline CDR1 and CDR2: MNHNS and SASEGT. V dropped 2 bases and J dropped 0 bases, with 10 bases sitting between them. CDR3 nucleotide sequence: TGTGCCAGCAGTGAACAGGGTCCTGCGAACACCGGGGAGCTGTTTTTT. Translating it yields CASSEQGPANTGELFF.

The V call is TRBV30, the J call TRBJ1-6, with D maybe TRBD1 (6 bases). Trimming pared 5 bases from V and 2 bases from J, leaving 10 bases between. This CDR3 has 14 residues. CDR1 and CDR2 from the germline V gene are GTSNPN and SVGIG (reference sequence). The CDR3 DNA follows: TGTGCCTGGGACCAGGGGACCTATAATTCACCCCTCCACTTT. Amino acid sequence: CAWDQGTYNSPLHF.

This clone was seen a handful of times. The rearrangement joins TRBV5-4 to TRBJ1-2, with TRBD1 matching over 7 bases. The CDR3 runs 13 residues. Germline CDR1 is SGHNT and CDR2 is YYREEE (reference sequence). The V segment lost 3 bases and the J segment 4 bases; nucleotides outside the gene matches: 3. CDR3 DNA sequence: TGTGCCAGCAGCTCACAGGGGTTCTATGGCTACACCTTC. It codes for CASSSQGFYGYTF.

This chain links TRBV12-3 or TRBV12-4 with TRBJ1-5; D unclear. Trimming took off 3 bases at V and 5 bases at J, with 8 bases between the two ends. The CDR3 length is 13 residues. CDR3 loop: CASSFTGDQPQHF. CDR3 bases: TGTGCCAGCAGTTTCACCGGGGATCAGCCCCAGCATTTT.

V usage is TRBV6-5 and J usage is TRBJ1-2; the match to TRBD1 covers 7 bases. The CDR3 sequence is 15 residues long. Germline V CDR1 and CDR2: MNHEY, SVGAGI. The V segment lost 2 bases and the J segment 7 bases; nucleotides outside the gene matches: 10. The CDR3 loop reads CASSYLRDSRRGYTF. CDR3 coding DNA: TGTGCCAGCAGTTACCTAAGGGACAGTAGACGTGGCTACACCTTC.

The chain uses TRBV12-5 and TRBJ2-2; no definite D call. CDR3 length: 11 amino acids. The germline gives CDR1 LGHNT, CDR2 FRNRAP. The V and J ends lost 7 bases and 5 bases respectively, with 5 bases between them. The CDR3 is CASALTGELFF. The CDR3 DNA sequence: TGTGCTAGTGCCTTGACCGGGGAGCTGTTTTTT. The full variable domain, with the rest looked up from reference TRBV12-5 and TRBJ2-2, is DARVTQTPRHKVTEMGQEVTMRCQPILGHNTVFWYRQTMMQGLELLAYFRNRAPLDDSGMPKDRFSAEMPDATLATLKIQPSEPRDSAVYFCASALTGELFFGEGSRLTVL.